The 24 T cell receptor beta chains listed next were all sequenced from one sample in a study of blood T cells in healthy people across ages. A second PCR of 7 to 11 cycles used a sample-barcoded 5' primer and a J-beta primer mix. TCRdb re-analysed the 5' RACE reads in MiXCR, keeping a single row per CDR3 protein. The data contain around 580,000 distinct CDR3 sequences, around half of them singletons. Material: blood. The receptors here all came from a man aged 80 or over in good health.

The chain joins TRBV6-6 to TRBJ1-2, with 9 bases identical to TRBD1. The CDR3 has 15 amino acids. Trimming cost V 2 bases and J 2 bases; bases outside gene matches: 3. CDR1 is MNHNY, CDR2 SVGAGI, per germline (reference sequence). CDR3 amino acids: CASSYGTGTNYGYTF. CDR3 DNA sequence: TGTGCCAGCAGTTACGGGACAGGGACAAACTATGGCTACACCTTC.

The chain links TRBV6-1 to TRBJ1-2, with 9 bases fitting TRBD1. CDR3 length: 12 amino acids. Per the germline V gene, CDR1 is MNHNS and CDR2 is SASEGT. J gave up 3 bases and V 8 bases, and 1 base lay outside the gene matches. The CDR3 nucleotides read TGTGCCAGCGGGGACAGGGACTATGGCTACACCTTC. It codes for CASGDRDYGYTF.

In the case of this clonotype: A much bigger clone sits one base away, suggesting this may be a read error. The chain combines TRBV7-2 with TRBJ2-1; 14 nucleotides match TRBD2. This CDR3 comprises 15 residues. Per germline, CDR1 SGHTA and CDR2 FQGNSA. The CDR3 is CASSTGLAGDNERFF. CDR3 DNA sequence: TGTGCCAGCAGCACGGGACTAGCGGGGGACAATGAGCGGTTCTTC.

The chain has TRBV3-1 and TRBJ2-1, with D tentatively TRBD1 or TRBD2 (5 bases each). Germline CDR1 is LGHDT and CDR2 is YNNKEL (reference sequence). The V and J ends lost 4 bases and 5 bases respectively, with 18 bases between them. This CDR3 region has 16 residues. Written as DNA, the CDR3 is TGTGCCAGCAGCCCAGGATGGGACGCACTAAACAATGAGCAGTTCTTC. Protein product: CASSPGWDALNNEQFF.

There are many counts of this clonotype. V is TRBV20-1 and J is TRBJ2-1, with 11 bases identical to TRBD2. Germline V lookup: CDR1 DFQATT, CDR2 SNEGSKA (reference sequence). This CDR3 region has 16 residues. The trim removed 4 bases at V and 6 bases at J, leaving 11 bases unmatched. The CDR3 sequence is CSAKTSGSRGGNEQFF. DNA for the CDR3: TGCAGTGCTAAAACTAGCGGGAGCAGGGGAGGCAATGAGCAGTTCTTC.

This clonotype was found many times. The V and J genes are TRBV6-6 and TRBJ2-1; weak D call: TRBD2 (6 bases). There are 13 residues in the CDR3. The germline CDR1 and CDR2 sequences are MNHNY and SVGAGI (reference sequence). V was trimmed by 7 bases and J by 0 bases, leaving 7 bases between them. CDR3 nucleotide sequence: TGTGCCAGCACGGGGGACTCCTACAATGAGCAGTTCTTC. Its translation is CASTGDSYNEQFF.

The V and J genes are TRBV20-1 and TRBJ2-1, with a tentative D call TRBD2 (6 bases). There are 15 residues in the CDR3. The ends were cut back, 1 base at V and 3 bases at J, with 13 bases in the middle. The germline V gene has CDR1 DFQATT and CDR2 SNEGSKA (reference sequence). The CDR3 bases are TGCAGTGCTAGAGCGGTAGCGGTCAACTACAATGAGCAGTTCTTC. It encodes CSARAVAVNYNEQFF.

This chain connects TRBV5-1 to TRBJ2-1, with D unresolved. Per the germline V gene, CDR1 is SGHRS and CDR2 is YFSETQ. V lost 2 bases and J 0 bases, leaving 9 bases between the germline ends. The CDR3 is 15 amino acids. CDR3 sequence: CASSFPTASYNEQFF. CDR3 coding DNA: TGCGCCAGCAGCTTCCCCACAGCCTCCTACAATGAGCAGTTCTTC.

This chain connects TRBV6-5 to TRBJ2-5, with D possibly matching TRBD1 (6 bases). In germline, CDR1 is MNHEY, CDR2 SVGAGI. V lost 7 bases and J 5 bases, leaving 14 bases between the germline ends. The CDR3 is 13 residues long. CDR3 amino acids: CASKQGLSETQYF. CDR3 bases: TGTGCCAGCAAACAGGGTTTGTCGGAGACCCAGTACTTC.

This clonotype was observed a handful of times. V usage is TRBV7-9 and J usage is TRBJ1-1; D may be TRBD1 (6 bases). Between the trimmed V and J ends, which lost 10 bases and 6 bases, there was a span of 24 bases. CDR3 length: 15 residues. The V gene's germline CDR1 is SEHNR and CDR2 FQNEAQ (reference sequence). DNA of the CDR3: TGTGCCACCACAAGCGGGGGGCGCGCGATGGCTGAAGCTTTCTTT. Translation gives CATTSGGRAMAEAFF. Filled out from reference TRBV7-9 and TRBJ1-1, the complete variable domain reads DTGVSQNPRHKITKRGQNVTFRCDPISEHNRLYWYRQTLGQGPEFLTYFQNEAQLEKSRLLSDRFSAERPKGSFSTLEIQRTEQGDSAMYLCATTSGGRAMAEAFFGQGTRLTVV.

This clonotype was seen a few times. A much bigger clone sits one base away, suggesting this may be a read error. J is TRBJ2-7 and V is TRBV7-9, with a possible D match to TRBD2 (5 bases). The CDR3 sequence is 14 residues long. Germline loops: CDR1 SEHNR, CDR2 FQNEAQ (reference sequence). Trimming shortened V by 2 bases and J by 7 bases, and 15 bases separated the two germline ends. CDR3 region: CASSLFVTGNEQYF. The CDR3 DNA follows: TGTGCCAGCAGCTTATTCGTGACGGGGAATGAGCAGTACTTC.

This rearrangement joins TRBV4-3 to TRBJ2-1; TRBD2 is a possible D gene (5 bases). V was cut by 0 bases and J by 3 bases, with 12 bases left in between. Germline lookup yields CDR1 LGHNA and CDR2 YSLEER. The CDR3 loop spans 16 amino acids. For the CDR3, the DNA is TGCGCCAGCAGCCAAGAGGTTGGCGAGGGCTACAATGAGCAGTTCTTC. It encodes CASSQEVGEGYNEQFF.

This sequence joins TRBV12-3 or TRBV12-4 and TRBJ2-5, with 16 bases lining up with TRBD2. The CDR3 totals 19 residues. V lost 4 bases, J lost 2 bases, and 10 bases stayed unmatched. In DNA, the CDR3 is TGTGCCAGCAGTTCGGGACTAGCGGGAGGGGGGAGTTGGCAAGAGACCCAGTACTTC. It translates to CASSSGLAGGGSWQETQYF.

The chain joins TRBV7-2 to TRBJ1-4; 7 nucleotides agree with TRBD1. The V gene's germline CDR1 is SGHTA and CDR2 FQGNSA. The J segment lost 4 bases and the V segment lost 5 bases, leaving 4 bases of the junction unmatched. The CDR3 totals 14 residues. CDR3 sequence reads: CASSRTGLNEKLFF. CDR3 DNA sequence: TGTGCCAGCAGCCGGACAGGCCTTAATGAAAAACTGTTTTTT.

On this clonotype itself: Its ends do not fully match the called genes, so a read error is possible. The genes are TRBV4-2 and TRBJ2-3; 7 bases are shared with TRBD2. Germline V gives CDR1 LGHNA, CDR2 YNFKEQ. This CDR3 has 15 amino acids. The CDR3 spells CAGSQKSGGSDTQYF. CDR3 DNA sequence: TGTGCCGGCAGCCAAAAGTCGGGAGGATCAGATACGCAGTATTTT.

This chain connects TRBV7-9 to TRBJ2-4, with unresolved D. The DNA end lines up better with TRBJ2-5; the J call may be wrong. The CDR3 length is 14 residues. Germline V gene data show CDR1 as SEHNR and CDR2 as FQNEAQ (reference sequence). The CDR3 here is CASSLEAQGKTQYF. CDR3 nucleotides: TGTGCCAGCAGCTTAGAGGCCCAAGGGAAGACCCAGTACTTC.

CDR3 sequence (DNA): TGCAGCGTTGAGGTGCGGGGCTACACCTTC. Translated: CSVEVRGYTF. The V gene is TRBV29-1, the J gene TRBJ1-2; no definite D call. The CDR3 has 10 amino acids. Trimming left V 3 bases short and J 8 bases short, with 7 bases between. Germline CDR1 is SQVTM and CDR2 is ANQGSEA.

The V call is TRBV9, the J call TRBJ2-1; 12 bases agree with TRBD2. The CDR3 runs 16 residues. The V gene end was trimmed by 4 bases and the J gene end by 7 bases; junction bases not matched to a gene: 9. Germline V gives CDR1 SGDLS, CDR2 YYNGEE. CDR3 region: CASSPPGTSGLNEQFF. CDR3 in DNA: TGTGCCAGCAGCCCCCCCGGGACTAGCGGGCTTAATGAGCAGTTCTTC.

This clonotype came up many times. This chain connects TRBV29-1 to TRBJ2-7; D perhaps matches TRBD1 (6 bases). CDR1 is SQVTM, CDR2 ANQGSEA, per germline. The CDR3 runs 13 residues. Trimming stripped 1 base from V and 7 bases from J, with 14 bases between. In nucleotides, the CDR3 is TGCAGCGTTGAAGGTACAGGGTCGGGTGAGCAGTACTTC. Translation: CSVEGTGSGEQYF.

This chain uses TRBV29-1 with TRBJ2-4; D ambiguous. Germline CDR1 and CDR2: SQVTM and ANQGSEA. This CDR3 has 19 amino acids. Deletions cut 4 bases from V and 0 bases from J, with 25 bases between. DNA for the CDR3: TGCAGCGTTGTCCCCCCCCCGGCAGTGTCCTTACTAGCCAAAAACATTCAGTACTTC. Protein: CSVVPPPAVSLLAKNIQYF.

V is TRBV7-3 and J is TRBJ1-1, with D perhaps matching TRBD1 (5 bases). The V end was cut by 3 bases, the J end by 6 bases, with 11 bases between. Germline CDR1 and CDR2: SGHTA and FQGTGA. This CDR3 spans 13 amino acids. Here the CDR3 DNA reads TGTGCCAGCAGCTTCTCAGGGAAGGCTGAAGCTTTCTTT. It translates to CASSFSGKAEAFF.

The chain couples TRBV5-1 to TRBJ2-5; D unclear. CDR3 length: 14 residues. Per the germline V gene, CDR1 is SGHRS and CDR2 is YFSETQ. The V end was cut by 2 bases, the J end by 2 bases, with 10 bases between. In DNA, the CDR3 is TGCGCCAGCAGCTTCGGATTTAATCAAGAGACCCAGTACTTC. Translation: CASSFGFNQETQYF.

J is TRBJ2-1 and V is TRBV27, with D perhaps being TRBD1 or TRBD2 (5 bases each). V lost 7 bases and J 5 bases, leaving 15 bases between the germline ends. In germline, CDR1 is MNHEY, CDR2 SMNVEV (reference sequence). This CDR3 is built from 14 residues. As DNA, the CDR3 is TGTGCCAGCACCCGGGACCAGCAGGACAATGAGCAGTTCTTC. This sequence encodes CASTRDQQDNEQFF.

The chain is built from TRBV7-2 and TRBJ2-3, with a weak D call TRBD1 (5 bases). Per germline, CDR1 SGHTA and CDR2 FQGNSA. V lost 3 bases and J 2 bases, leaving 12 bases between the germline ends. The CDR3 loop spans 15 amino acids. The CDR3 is CASSFRAAFTDTQYF. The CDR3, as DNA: TGTGCCAGCAGCTTCAGGGCAGCCTTCACAGATACGCAGTATTTT.